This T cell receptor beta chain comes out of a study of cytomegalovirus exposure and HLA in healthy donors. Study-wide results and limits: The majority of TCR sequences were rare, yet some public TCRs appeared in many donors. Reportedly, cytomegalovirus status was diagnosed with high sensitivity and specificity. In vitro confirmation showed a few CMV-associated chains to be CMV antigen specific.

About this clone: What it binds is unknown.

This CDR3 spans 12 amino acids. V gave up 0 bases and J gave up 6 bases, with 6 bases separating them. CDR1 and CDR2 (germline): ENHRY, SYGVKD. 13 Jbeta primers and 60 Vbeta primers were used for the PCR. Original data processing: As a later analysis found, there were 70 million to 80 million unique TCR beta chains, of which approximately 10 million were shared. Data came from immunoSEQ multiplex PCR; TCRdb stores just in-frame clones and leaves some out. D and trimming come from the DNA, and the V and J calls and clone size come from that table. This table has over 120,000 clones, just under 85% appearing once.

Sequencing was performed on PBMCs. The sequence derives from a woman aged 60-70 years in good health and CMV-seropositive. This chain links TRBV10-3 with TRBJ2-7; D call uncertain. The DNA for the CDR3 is TGTGCCATCAGTGAGTCGTATATCGAGCAGTACTTC. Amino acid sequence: CAISESYIEQYF.